This entry lists 21 T cell receptor beta chains sequenced from one sample in a study of T cells in Graves' hyperthyroidism and ophthalmopathy (dated by TCRdb to the late 2010s). Receptor libraries were prepared by multiplex PCR. The run used an Illumina HiSeq 2000. The TCR beta CDR3 regions were amplified from the RNA transcripts. The TCR CDR3 was subjected to a first round of RT-PCR using the HTBI primer set and the Qiagen OneStep RT-PCR kit. In-frame beta chains were kept once TCRdb had trimmed the public reads at Q25 with fastp and called clones with MiXCR. Duplicate CDR3 protein sequences are folded into a single record with the most common DNA and genes. Recorded for this sample are approximately 320,000 distinct CDR3 sequences; roughly 17% of them occurred a single time. 33% of the sample comes from the top ten. Input material: blood. These receptors were taken from a man aged 25 to 40 with Graves' hyperthyroidism.

This clonotype was observed a few times. This could be a read error, since a much larger clone is one nucleotide away. CDR3 sequence reads: CASSGDREAFF. CDR3 bases: TGCGCCAGCAGCGGGGACCGTGAAGCTTTCTTT. The chain recombines TRBV5-1 with TRBJ1-1; TRBD1 might be the D (5 bases). Looked up from germline, CDR1 is SGHRS and CDR2 is YFSETQ. The CDR3 extends over 11 amino acids. V was clipped by 4 bases and J by 7 bases, with 8 bases between them.

A few counts support this clonotype. A much larger clone lies a single base off, so this may be a read error. Here the CDR3 DNA reads TGTGCCAGCAGCTTCGGGACAGAGGATTCACCCCTCCACTTT. Translated, it gives CASSFGTEDSPLHF. This rearrangement joins TRBV7-9 to TRBJ1-6; TRBD1 matches 7 bases. V trimming: 3 bases; J trimming: 8 bases; junction bases outside the gene matches: 4. Germline CDR1 SEHNR, CDR2 FQNEAQ (reference sequence). This CDR3 comprises 14 residues.

The chain recombines TRBV27 with TRBJ1-5; no clear D. Trimming stripped 1 base from V and 0 bases from J, with 4 bases between. This CDR3 is 14 amino acids long. Germline V gene sequence: CDR1 MNHEY, CDR2 SMNVEV (reference sequence). CDR3 residues: CASSLYGSNQPQHF. CDR3 sequence (DNA): TGTGCCAGCAGTTTATACGGTAGCAATCAGCCCCAGCATTTT.

This clonotype was counted at least ten times. The CDR3 protein is CASSETSGSYNEQFF. The DNA of the CDR3 is TGTGCCAGCAGCGAGACTAGCGGCTCCTACAATGAGCAGTTCTTC. The chain employs TRBV9 and TRBJ2-1; 9 bases align to TRBD2. Germline values: CDR1 SGDLS, CDR2 YYNGEE. The CDR3 is made up of 15 amino acids. V lost 3 bases and J lost 0; bases outside the gene matches: 1.

This clonotype was observed many times. J is TRBJ2-1 and V is TRBV6-1; the match to TRBD1 covers 9 bases. Germline values: CDR1 MNHNS, CDR2 SASEGT. The ends lost 3 bases at V and 6 bases at J; junction bases unmatched: 3. The CDR3 totals 14 residues. CDR3 in amino acids: CASSEATGGNEQFF. CDR3 sequence (DNA): TGTGCCAGCAGTGAGGCGACAGGGGGCAATGAGCAGTTCTTC.

This clonotype was detected only a few times. It is likely a read error, because the conserved phenylalanine at the end of the CDR3 is missing. V is TRBV5-8 and J is TRBJ2-7, with TRBD1 matching 11 bases. CDR1 SGHTS and CDR2 YDEGEE come from the germline V gene. Trimming took 4 bases from V and 5 from J; bases not matched to a gene: 2. There are 13 residues in the CDR3. CDR3 in amino acids: CASSLDRGHEQYL. The DNA for the CDR3 is TGTGCCAGCAGCCTGGACAGGGGGCACGAGCAGTACCTC.

With respect to this clonotype: Possible read error: a much larger clone is one base away. The chain carries TRBV12-3 or TRBV12-4 and TRBJ1-5, with 7 nucleotides matching TRBD1. J lost 3 bases, V lost 4 bases, and 12 bases had no gene match. There are 17 residues in the CDR3. The CDR3 reads CASSSYFRGGDNQPQHF. The DNA of the CDR3 is TGTGCCAGCAGTTCCTACTTCAGGGGGGGGGACAATCAGCCCCAGCATTTT.

This clonotype was counted a few times. The chain uses TRBV2 and TRBJ1-6; D unresolved. This CDR3 comprises 13 residues. Trimming removed 3 bases from V and 7 bases from J, with 7 bases in between. Per germline, CDR1 SNHLY and CDR2 FYNNEI. CDR3 residues: CASSDEENSPLHF. The CDR3 DNA is TGTGCCAGCAGTGATGAGGAAAATTCACCCCTCCACTTT.

At least ten counts were recorded for this clonotype. The chain combines TRBV12-3 or TRBV12-4 with TRBJ2-1; D is tentatively TRBD1 or TRBD2 (5 bases each). Trimming removed 6 bases at V and 10 bases at J, with 16 bases between. The CDR3 covers 13 residues. In nucleotides, the CDR3 is TGTGCCAGCAGCTTAAATACCGGGACCGAGCAGTTCTTC. Translated: CASSLNTGTEQFF.

There are a few counts of this clonotype. This chain links TRBV20-1 with TRBJ2-1, with 7 bases fitting TRBD2. Germline values: CDR1 DFQATT, CDR2 SNEGSKA (reference sequence). Trimming took 3 bases from V and 7 from J; bases not matched to a gene: 12. The CDR3 is 15 residues long. The CDR3 loop reads CSARTPGGRVNEQFF. The CDR3 bases are TGCAGTGCTAGGACCCCTGGCGGGAGAGTAAATGAGCAGTTCTTC.

This clonotype was seen more than once but under ten times. V and J are TRBV6-9 and TRBJ1-2; weak D call: TRBD1 (5 bases). Germline loops: CDR1 MNHGY, CDR2 SVAAGI. V lost 3 bases, J lost 7 bases, and 21 bases lay in between. The CDR3 runs to 16 residues. CDR3 region: CASSYQRDRSPVGYTF. The CDR3 DNA reads TGTGCCAGCAGTTACCAACGGGACCGCTCCCCTGTTGGCTACACCTTC.

This rearrangement joins TRBV30 to TRBJ2-3; the D is unclear. Germline V gene sequence: CDR1 GTSNPN, CDR2 SVGIG (reference sequence). This CDR3 comprises 14 residues. V gave up 5 bases and J gave up 4 bases, with 16 bases separating them. The CDR3 is CAWGRTSRSDTQYF. In DNA, the CDR3 is TGTGCCTGGGGCAGGACCTCGAGGTCAGATACGCAGTATTTT.

The rearrangement links TRBV29-1 to TRBJ1-1; possible D gene TRBD1, 6 bases. Germline V gene lookup returns CDR1 SQVTM and CDR2 ANQGSEA. The V end lost 4 bases, the J end lost 10 bases, and 22 bases lay between the germline ends. This CDR3 region has 14 residues. This CDR3 is CSVARGGTGGVAFF. The CDR3 nucleotides are TGCAGCGTTGCGAGAGGGGGTACAGGAGGTGTAGCTTTCTTT.

The chain links TRBV27 to TRBJ2-7; TRBD1 matches at 10 bases. Germline trimming cut 5 bases from V and 9 bases from J; bases unmatched to any gene: 13. Germline lookup yields CDR1 MNHEY and CDR2 SMNVEV (reference sequence). The CDR3 length is 15 residues. CDR3: CASSQSRDRGKRQYF. CDR3 in DNA: TGTGCCAGCAGTCAATCCCGGGACAGGGGTAAAAGGCAGTACTTC.

The J gene is TRBJ1-1, the V gene TRBV7-2; D is unresolved. Deletions cut 3 bases from V and 1 base from J, with 9 bases between. The germline gives CDR1 SGHTA, CDR2 FQGNSA. This CDR3 region has 14 residues. The CDR3: CASSLTGWNTEAFF. As DNA, the CDR3 is TGTGCCAGCAGCTTGACGGGGTGGAACACTGAAGCTTTCTTT.

The table lists this clonotype with many counts. The V and J genes are TRBV7-8 and TRBJ2-2; 9 positions agree with TRBD1. V lost 4 bases, J lost 5 bases, and 5 bases stayed unmatched. The CDR3 consists of 15 residues. Germline assignment: CDR1 SGHVS and CDR2 FQNEAQ. In DNA, the CDR3 is TGTGCCAGCAGCTGGGACAGGGAATGGACCGGGGAGCTGTTTTTT. Protein product: CASSWDREWTGELFF.

This clonotype was counted ten times or more. V is TRBV28 and J is TRBJ2-7; D unclear. From germline, CDR1 is MDHEN and CDR2 SYDVKM. V lost 5 bases and J 7 bases, leaving 12 bases between the germline ends. The CDR3 extends over 12 amino acids. CDR3 DNA sequence: TGTGCCAGCAGTCGTCTGAGTGGGGAGCAGTACTTC. This encodes CASSRLSGEQYF.

This clonotype showed up many times. This chain connects TRBV6-2 or TRBV6-3 to TRBJ1-1; D is undetermined. Germline CDR1 and CDR2: MNHEY and SVGEGT. V lost 0 bases, J lost 0 bases, and 11 bases lay in between. The length of the CDR3 is 16 residues. The CDR3 bases are TGTGCCAGCAGTTACTCACCCGGGTTTATGAACACTGAAGCTTTCTTT. Protein: CASSYSPGFMNTEAFF.

The sample holds many counts of this clonotype. The chain couples TRBV28 to TRBJ1-1; D not resolved. The germline V and J ends were trimmed by 2 bases and 8 bases, with 9 bases remaining between them. This CDR3 comprises 12 residues. Germline V gives CDR1 MDHEN, CDR2 SYDVKM. CDR3 DNA sequence: TGTGCCAGCAGTTTACTCGGACGAGAAGCTTTCTTT. It translates to CASSLLGREAFF. The full variable domain, completed using reference TRBV28 and TRBJ1-1, is DVKVTQSSRYLVKRTGEKVFLECVQDMDHENMFWYRQDPGLGLRLIYFSYDVKMKEKGDIPEGYSVSREKKERFSLILESASTNQTSMYLCASSLLGREAFFGQGTRLTVV.

This clonotype was seen repeatedly, ten times or more. Its ends do not fully match the called genes, so a read error is possible. The chain is built from TRBV5-5 and TRBJ2-1, with no clear D. The CDR3 loop spans 19 amino acids. Germline CDR1 is SGHKS and CDR2 is YYEKEE (reference sequence). This CDR3 reads CASSLDLTVMGFHYNEQFF. The CDR3 coding sequence is TGTGCCAGCAGTTTGGACCTAACGGTTATGGGCTTTCACTACAATGAGCAGTTCTTC.

The V and J genes are TRBV7-9 and TRBJ1-3; a weak D match, TRBD1 (6 bases). There are 16 residues in the CDR3. The ends were cut back, 7 bases at V and 0 bases at J, with 16 bases in the middle. CDR1 and CDR2 (germline): SEHNR, FQNEAQ (reference sequence). The DNA for the CDR3 is TGTGCCAGCAACTTGGGGGCAGGCAACTCTGGAAACACCATATATTTT. Its protein product is CASNLGAGNSGNTIYF.